This T cell receptor (beta chain) derives from a study of T cells in Graves' hyperthyroidism and ophthalmopathy. From RNA transcripts, TCR beta CDR3 regions were amplified. The TCR CDR3 first-round RT-PCR relied on the HTBI primer set. In TCRdb, the multiplex PCR reads were re-called with MiXCR into one record per CDR3 protein. The sample has about 700,000 distinct CDR3 sequences; around 15% are singletons. The TCR was taken from a young woman with Graves' hyperthyroidism. The material sequenced was blood.

The CDR3 DNA reads as TGCGCCAGCAGTGGGAGGGACAGTTCCTACGAGCAGTACTTC. It codes for CASSGRDSSYEQYF. This chain joins TRBV10-2 and TRBJ2-7; D may be TRBD1 (7 bases). The germline gives CDR1 WSHSY, CDR2 SAAADI. V was cut by 4 bases and J by 1 base, with 11 bases left in between. This CDR3 has 14 residues.